The entry that follows covers one T cell receptor (beta chain) sequence. Its specificity is not known. Clones were read by immunoSEQ multiplex PCR, and TCRdb kept only the in-frame ones, dropping some. The profile covers 150,000 to 200,000 clones, with roughly 80% appearing a single time and about 2.1% taken by the ten largest. The data derive from a study of cytomegalovirus exposure and HLA in healthy donors. Findings and limits, study-wide: CMV antigen specificity was confirmed in vitro for a few CMV-associated chains. Diagnosis of cytomegalovirus status made by the classifier reportedly showed high specificity and sensitivity. Cytomegalovirus association was assigned to approximately 160 TCR beta chains. Subsequent analysis showed first-cohort TCR clusters tending to co-occur in about 110 validation repertoires.

The TCR sequence derives from a young man in good health and CMV-seropositive. Material for sequencing was PBMCs.

CDR3: CASSPRDRISYEQYF. The CDR3 DNA sequence: TGTGCCAGCTCACCCCGGGACAGGATCTCCTACGAGCAGTACTTC. This rearrangement joins TRBV18 to TRBJ2-7, with 8 positions matching TRBD1. V was pared by 3 bases and J by 0 bases, with 4 bases of the junction left unmatched. Germline V gives CDR1 KGHSH, CDR2 LQKENI. This CDR3 region has 15 residues.